Described below is a single TCR beta chain sequence and its context. Individually, TCR cDNA molecules were each labelled with a unique molecular identifier. Using its own MiXCR run on the 5' RACE reads, TCRdb lists one record per CDR3 protein. The sample yields 60,000 to 90,000 distinct CDR3 sequences, roughly 8% seen once. The source of the sample is a study of spatial heterogeneity in lung cancer. Regarding time point: sample taken at primary tumor resection. V was clipped by 2 bases and J by 3 bases, with 7 bases between them. CDR1 is GTSNPN and CDR2 is SVGIG in the germline V gene (reference sequence). The CDR3 is made up of 12 amino acids.

The sequenced sample was PBMCs, obtained at surgery. The chain uses TRBV30 and TRBJ1-1; D not resolved. The sequence was collected from a male donor with early-stage non-small cell lung cancer. Here the CDR3 reads CAWSFSDTEAFF. CDR3 sequence (DNA): TGTGCCTGGAGTTTTAGTGACACTGAAGCTTTCTTT.